Below, 10 T cell receptor beta chains from the same sample are listed, as sequenced in a study of identical twins. From the 5' RACE reads, TCRdb called clonotypes with MiXCR, one entry per CDR3 protein. This sample yields around 100,000 distinct CDR3 sequences, of which less than 6.5% are seen a single time; approximately 12% belongs to the top ten. The source material was memory T cells sorted from blood. The receptors shown here come from a woman aged 50 to 65 in good health.

By share, this clonotype ranks as medium-sized (0.01 to 0.1%). The gene calls are TRBV24-1 and TRBJ1-2; 7 bases map to TRBD1. Per the germline V gene, CDR1 is KGHDR and CDR2 is SFDVKD. Losses at the gene ends were 7 bases for V and 4 bases for J; bases not matched to a gene: 8. The CDR3 spans 14 residues. The CDR3, as DNA: TGTGCCACCAGGGGACAGCTTCGTCGCTATGGCTACACCTTC. Protein sequence: CATRGQLRRYGYTF.

This clonotype came up many times. This chain links TRBV27 with TRBJ1-1, with D uncertain. The V gene lost 3 bases and the J gene lost 6 bases, with 11 bases spanning the gap. Germline loops: CDR1 MNHEY, CDR2 SMNVEV (reference sequence). The CDR3 consists of 13 residues. CDR3 coding DNA: TGTGCCAGCAGTTTGTCAAATAGAGCTGAAGCTTTCTTT. Its translation: CASSLSNRAEAFF.

This clonotype has at least ten counts. The genes are TRBV5-5 and TRBJ1-1; tentatively, D is TRBD1 (5 bases). The CDR3 totals 14 residues. V dropped 0 bases and J dropped 1 base, with 7 bases sitting between them. Germline V gene data show CDR1 as SGHKS and CDR2 as YYEKEE (reference sequence). The CDR3 DNA sequence: TGTGCCAGCAGCTTGGGGGGGGAGAACACTGAAGCTTTCTTT. It encodes CASSLGGENTEAFF.

This chain connects TRBV7-8 to TRBJ2-5; 9 bases fit TRBD2. V lost 1 base, J lost 5 bases, and 11 bases stayed unmatched. CDR3 length: 17 amino acids. The V gene's germline CDR1 is SGHVS and CDR2 FQNEAQ. CDR3 nucleotides: TGTGCCAGCAGCTTAGTGGCGGGAGGGCAGCCCGTGGAGACCCAGTACTTC. It yields the protein CASSLVAGGQPVETQYF.

The sample holds a few counts of this clonotype. The chain recombines TRBV3-1 with TRBJ1-2, with unresolved D. V dropped 0 bases and J dropped 0 bases, with 14 bases sitting between them. The CDR3 is 17 amino acids. From germline, CDR1 is LGHDT and CDR2 YNNKEL (reference sequence). The CDR3 DNA reads as TGTGCCAGCAGCCAAGATTCGGGCAGCCCCCCTAACTATGGCTACACCTTC. This sequence encodes CASSQDSGSPPNYGYTF.

This clonotype was observed many times. The V gene is TRBV6-5, the J gene TRBJ1-1; 7 bases align to TRBD1. The trim removed 8 bases at V and 6 bases at J, leaving 6 bases unmatched. Germline-derived CDR1 and CDR2 are MNHEY and SVGAGI. The CDR3 contains 12 residues. CDR3 residues: CASGRGSAEAFF. The CDR3 DNA reads as TGTGCCAGCGGCAGGGGGTCGGCTGAAGCTTTCTTT.

At least ten counts were recorded for this clonotype. This chain connects TRBV6-5 to TRBJ2-2, with 9 positions matching TRBD1. This CDR3 has 14 amino acids. Germline CDR1 is MNHEY and CDR2 is SVGAGI. J lost 3 bases, V lost 11 bases, and 7 bases had no gene match. The CDR3 loop is CAARRDRDTGELFF. The CDR3 coding sequence is TGTGCCGCACGGCGGGACAGGGACACCGGGGAGCTGTTTTTT.

This clonotype was recorded at least ten times. The chain joins TRBV7-2 to TRBJ1-1; unclear D gene. The CDR3 sequence is 13 residues long. Germline CDR1 and CDR2: SGHTA and FQGNSA. Trimming removed 5 bases at V and 5 bases at J, with 12 bases between. CDR3 DNA: TGTGCCAGCAGCCCCCAGAGCAGGACTGAAGCTTTCTTT. Amino acids: CASSPQSRTEAFF. Drawing the rest from reference TRBV7-2 and TRBJ1-1, the complete variable domain is GAGVSQSPSNKVTEKGKDVELRCDPISGHTALYWYRQSLGQGLEFLIYFQGNSAPDKSGLPSDRFSAERTGGSVSTLTIQRTQQEDSAVYLCASSPQSRTEAFFGQGTRLTVV.

The rearrangement uses TRBV11-3 and TRBJ2-3, with D hard to call. CDR1 is SGHNT, CDR2 YENEEA, per germline. The CDR3 covers 14 residues. Trimming stripped 5 bases from V and 9 bases from J, with 18 bases between. The CDR3 here is CASSDQPSFPTQYF. DNA for the CDR3: TGTGCCAGCAGCGACCAACCCAGTTTCCCCACGCAGTATTTT.

This clonotype was seen repeatedly, ten times or more. The chain uses TRBV4-1 and TRBJ2-3; TRBD2 agrees at 8 bases. CDR1 and CDR2 (germline): MGHRA, YSYEKL. V trimming: 4 bases; J trimming: 6 bases; junction bases outside the gene matches: 12. The CDR3 contains 16 residues. The CDR3 region is CASSPILAGLVDTQYF. The CDR3 DNA is TGCGCCAGCAGCCCTATCCTAGCGGGCTTAGTTGATACGCAGTATTTT.